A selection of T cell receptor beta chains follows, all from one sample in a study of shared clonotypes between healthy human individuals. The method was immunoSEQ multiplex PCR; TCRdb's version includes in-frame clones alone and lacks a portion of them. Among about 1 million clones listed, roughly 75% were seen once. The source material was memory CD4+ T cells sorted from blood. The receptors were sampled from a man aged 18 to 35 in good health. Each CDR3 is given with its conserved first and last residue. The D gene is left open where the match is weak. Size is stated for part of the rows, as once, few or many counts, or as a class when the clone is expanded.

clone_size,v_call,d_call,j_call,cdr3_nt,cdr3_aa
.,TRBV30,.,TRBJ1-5,TGTGCCTGGAGTGCCGGGACACATAATCAGCCCCAGCATTTT,CAWSAGTHNQPQHF
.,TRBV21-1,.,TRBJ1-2,TGTGCCAGCAGTACGGACAGGGGGTATTACTATGGCTACACCTTC,CASSTDRGYYYGYTF
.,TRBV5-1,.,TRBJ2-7,TGCGCCAGCAGGCCCGCAACCGCCTACGAGCAGTACTTC,CASRPATAYEQYF
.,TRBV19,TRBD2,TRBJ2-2,TGTGCCAGCCACCCGAAACCGGGACTAGCAATCTTGAACACCGGGGAGCTGTTTTTT,CASHPKPGLAILNTGELFF
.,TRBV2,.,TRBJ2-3,TGTGCCAGCAGATACGCGGGATCGTCGTATTTT,CASRYAGSSYF
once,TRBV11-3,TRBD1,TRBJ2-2,TGTGCCAGCAGGTCGGGACAGGTCGGCGGGGAGCTGTTTTTT,CASRSGQVGGELFF
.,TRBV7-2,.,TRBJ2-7,TGTGCCAGCAGCTTAAGCTCCGGGCGCGAGCAGTACTTC,CASSLSSGREQYF
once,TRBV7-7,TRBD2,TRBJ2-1,TGTGCTAGCAGCTTAAGCGGGGGGGATGAGCAGTTCTTC,CASSLSGGDEQFF
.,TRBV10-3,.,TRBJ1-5,TGTGCCATCAGTGAGTCCACGGGAGGTCAGCCCCAGCATTTT,CAISESTGGQPQHF
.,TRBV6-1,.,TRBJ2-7,TGTGCCAGCAGTGCCACGGACAGACCAAACTACGAGCAGTACTTC,CASSATDRPNYEQYF
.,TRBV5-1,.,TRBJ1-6,TGCGCCAGCAGCTTGGAAGGGTTGAATTCACCCCTCCACTTT,CASSLEGLNSPLHF
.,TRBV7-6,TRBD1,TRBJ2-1,TGTGCCAGCAGCTTGGGACAGGGCCCTACGGGTGAGCAGTTCTTC,CASSLGQGPTGEQFF
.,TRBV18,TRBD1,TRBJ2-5,TGTGCCAGCTCGCTGTCGGGACAGGGAGGAGAGACCCAGTACTTC,CASSLSGQGGETQYF
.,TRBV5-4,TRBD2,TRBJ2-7,TGTGCCAGCAGCCAAGGACTAGCGTACGAGCAGTACTTC,CASSQGLAYEQYF
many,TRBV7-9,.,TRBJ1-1,TGTGCCAGCAGCCCTAATATGAACACTGAAGCTTTCTTT,CASSPNMNTEAFF
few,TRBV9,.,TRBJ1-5,TGTGCCAGCAGCGTAGTAACAGGAGTAGATCAGCCCCAGCATTTT,CASSVVTGVDQPQHF
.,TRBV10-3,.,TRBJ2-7,TGTGCCATCAGTGGGCAAGAGAGGGTCTACGAGCAGTACTTC,CAISGQERVYEQYF
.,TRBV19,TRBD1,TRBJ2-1,TGTGCCAGTAGTTCCTACGGGACAGGGCGGGAAAATGAGCAGTTCTTC,CASSSYGTGRENEQFF
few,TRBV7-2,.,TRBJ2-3,TGTGCCAGCCGAGAGACAGCGAGCACAGATACGCAGTATTTT,CASRETASTDTQYF
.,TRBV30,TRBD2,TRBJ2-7,TGTGCCTGGACCTCCCAGAGGACTAGCGGGAGAAACCTCGAGCAGTACTTC,CAWTSQRTSGRNLEQYF
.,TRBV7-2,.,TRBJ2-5,TGTGCCAGCAGCTTCGGTGAGACCCAGTACTTC,CASSFGETQYF
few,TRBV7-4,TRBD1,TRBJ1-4,TGTGCCAGCAGCTACAGCCGGACAGGGAATGAAAAACTGTTTTTT,CASSYSRTGNEKLFF
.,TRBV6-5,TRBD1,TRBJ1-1,TGTGCCAGCAACCCGAGGGGGCGCATAACTGAAGCTTTCTTT,CASNPRGRITEAFF
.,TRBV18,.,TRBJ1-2,TGTGCCAGCTCACCACAGTCAGTTGCGGCAAACTATGGCTACACCTTC,CASSPQSVAANYGYTF
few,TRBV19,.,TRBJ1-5,TGTGCCAGTAGTATAGGGGCGGGTCAGCCCCAGCATTTT,CASSIGAGQPQHF
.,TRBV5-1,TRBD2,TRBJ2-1,TGCGCCAGCAGCGTCACTAGCGGGAGAGGCAATGAGCAGTTCTTC,CASSVTSGRGNEQFF
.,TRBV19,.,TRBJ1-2,TGTGCCAGTAGTAAGACAGGCCCGTGGAATGGCTACACCTTC,CASSKTGPWNGYTF
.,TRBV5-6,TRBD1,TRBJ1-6,TGTGCCAGCAGCACTATCACAGGGGTTGGTTCACCCCTCCACTTT,CASSTITGVGSPLHF
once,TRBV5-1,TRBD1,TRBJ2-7,TGCGCCAGCAGTCCCGGGACAGGGGGTATGGAGCAGTACTTC,CASSPGTGGMEQYF
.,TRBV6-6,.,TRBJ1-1,TGTGCCAGCAGTTCCCGGGTGAACACTGAAGCTTTCTTT,CASSSRVNTEAFF
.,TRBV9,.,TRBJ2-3,TGTGCCAGCAGCGAACGGGTTAGCACAGATACGCAGTATTTT,CASSERVSTDTQYF
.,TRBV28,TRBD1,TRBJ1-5,TGTGCCAGCAGTTTAGGGGGGGGACAGGGTTGGCAGCCCCAGCATTTT,CASSLGGGQGWQPQHF
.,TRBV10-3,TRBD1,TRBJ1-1,TGTGCCATCAGTTCTCAGGGGGCTGGAGGAACTGAAGCTTTCTTT,CAISSQGAGGTEAFF
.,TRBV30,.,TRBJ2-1,TGTGCCTGGAGTGTACGTAAGGAAGGGCAGTTCTTC,CAWSVRKEGQFF
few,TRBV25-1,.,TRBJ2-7,TGTGCCAGCAGTGACATAGGAGGGAACGAGCAGTACTTC,CASSDIGGNEQYF
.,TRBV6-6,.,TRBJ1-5,TGTGCCAGCAGCCAGGACATGAATCAGCCCCAGCATTTT,CASSQDMNQPQHF
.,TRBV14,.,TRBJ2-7,TGTGCCAGCAGCCAAGACCAGGGTTACGAGCAGTACTTC,CASSQDQGYEQYF
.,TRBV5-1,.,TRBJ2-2,TGCGCCAGCAGCTTACGACGGGTAGGCGGGGAGCTGTTTTTT,CASSLRRVGGELFF
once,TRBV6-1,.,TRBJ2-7,TGTGCCAGCAGTAACGTTGGCGGGATTAACTACGAGCAGTACTTC,CASSNVGGINYEQYF
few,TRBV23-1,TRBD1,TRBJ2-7,TGCGCCAGCAGTCAAAAGGGACAGGCGAAAACTTGCGAGCAGTACTTC,CASSQKGQAKTCEQYF
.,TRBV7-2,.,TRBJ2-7,TGTGCCAGCAGCTTATGGGGCGAGCAGTACTTC,CASSLWGEQYF
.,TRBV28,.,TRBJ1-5,TGTGCCAGCAGCCGAGAGTCTTTACCCCAGCATTTT,CASSRESLPQHF
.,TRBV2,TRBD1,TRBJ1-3,TGTGCCAGCGGGACCGGGACAGGCCTAATCTCTGGAAACACCATATATTTT,CASGTGTGLISGNTIYF